What follows are 15 T cell receptor beta chains derived from one specimen sequenced in a study of blood T cell repertoires in COVID-19. The protocol was immunoSEQ multiplex PCR, while the TCRdb copy is restricted to in-frame clones and leaves out a portion. Among fewer than 200,000 clones listed, 70% to 80% were seen once. The sequenced sample was PBMCs or T cells enriched from blood (not recorded which). The receptor source for this set is a woman in her fifties or sixties who had recovered from COVID-19.

The CDR3 DNA reads as TGTGCCAGCAGTCGTAAGGGACAGGGAGTCCGAGAGCAGTACTTC. Translation: CASSRKGQGVREQYF. V gene TRBV6-5 combines with J gene TRBJ2-7, with TRBD1 identical over 9 bases. After removal of 5 bases from V and 7 bases from J, the junction contained 12 bases not matched to a gene. CDR1 and CDR2 (germline): MNHEY, SVGAGI. This CDR3 contains 15 residues.

The chain carries TRBV27 and TRBJ2-7, with TRBD1 identical over 8 bases. The J segment lost 2 bases and the V segment lost 6 bases, leaving 9 bases of the junction unmatched. CDR3 length equals 15 residues. CDR1 is MNHEY, CDR2 SMNVEV, per germline (reference sequence). The CDR3 region has the DNA TGTGCCAGCAGCTACTCACAGGGGGTTGCCTACGAGCAGTACTTC. Amino acids: CASSYSQGVAYEQYF.

This clone was counted a single time. The V and J genes are TRBV28 and TRBJ1-2, with TRBD1 identical over 12 bases. The germline gives CDR1 MDHEN, CDR2 SYDVKM. This CDR3 has 14 residues. V dropped 5 bases and J dropped 8; count of bases not matched to a gene: 6. The DNA of the CDR3 is TGTGCCAGCAGTCCGGGACAGGGGGCGCGCGGCTACACCTTC. Protein sequence: CASSPGQGARGYTF.

The V gene is TRBV7-2, the J gene TRBJ2-7, with 8 bases identical to TRBD1. Germline CDR1 SGHTA, CDR2 FQGNSA. V shed 2 bases, J shed 3 bases, and the junction held 12 bases outside the gene matches. The CDR3 length is 17 residues. In DNA form, the CDR3 reads TGTGCCAGCAGCTTATCCGGGACAGGCGAGCGTGGCTACGAGCAGTACTTC. It translates to CASSLSGTGERGYEQYF.

The chain carries TRBV28 and TRBJ2-7, with 9 bases identical to TRBD2. Per germline, CDR1 MDHEN and CDR2 SYDVKM. This CDR3 is 13 amino acids long. J gave up 3 bases and V 7 bases, and 4 bases lay outside the gene matches. CDR3 nucleotide sequence: TGTGCCAGCACTAGCGGGACAGTCTACGAGCAGTACTTC. Its translation is CASTSGTVYEQYF.

The rearrangement uses TRBV7-9 and TRBJ2-3, with TRBD2 identical over 7 bases. Per germline, CDR1 SEHNR and CDR2 FQNEAQ (reference sequence). This CDR3 has 14 amino acids. J lost 2 bases, V lost 6 bases, and 5 bases had no gene match. The CDR3 region is CASSISGITDTQYF. In DNA, the CDR3 is TGTGCCAGCAGTATAAGCGGGATCACAGATACGCAGTATTTT.

The chain links TRBV11-3 to TRBJ2-1; D uncertain. This CDR3 contains 17 residues. Between the trimmed V and J ends, which lost 1 base and 2 bases, there was a span of 15 bases. Germline CDR1 SGHNT, CDR2 YENEEA. CDR3 amino acids: CASSLASAGQAYNEQFF. The CDR3 DNA reads as TGTGCCAGCAGCTTAGCATCGGCAGGTCAGGCCTACAATGAGCAGTTCTTC.

V is TRBV7-6 and J is TRBJ2-1; 14 bases are shared with TRBD2. Germline lookup yields CDR1 SGHVS and CDR2 FNYEAQ. The CDR3 runs 18 residues. After removal of 3 bases from V and 7 bases from J, the junction contained 11 bases not matched to a gene. This CDR3 is CASSFELGGTSGRNEQFF. The CDR3 nucleotides read TGTGCCAGCAGCTTCGAGTTGGGGGGGACTAGCGGGAGAAATGAGCAGTTCTTC.

The chain couples TRBV3-1 (or the pseudogene TRBV3-2) to TRBJ1-4; 10 bases agree with TRBD1. Germline V CDR1 and CDR2: LGHDT, YNNKEL (reference sequence). The J segment lost 7 bases and the V segment lost 3 bases, leaving 2 bases of the junction unmatched. The CDR3 length is 14 residues. The CDR3 region is CASSQGTGAEKLFF. In nucleotides, the CDR3 is TGTGCCAGCAGCCAGGGGACAGGGGCTGAAAAACTGTTTTTT.

This chain uses TRBV6-6 with TRBJ1-5; a weak D match, TRBD1 (6 bases). The V and J ends lost 5 bases and 6 bases respectively, with 23 bases between them. Germline CDR1 MNHNY, CDR2 SVGAGI (reference sequence). The CDR3 has 17 residues. The CDR3 nucleotides are TGTGCCAGCAGTCCTGAAAACACCCGGACAGTTCTTCAGCCCCAGCATTTT. Residues: CASSPENTRTVLQPQHF.

This sequence joins TRBV28 and TRBJ1-1, with TRBD1 matching 8 bases. This CDR3 has 14 residues. The germline CDR1 and CDR2 sequences are MDHEN and SYDVKM. V dropped 7 bases and J dropped 3; count of bases not matched to a gene: 7. Here the CDR3 reads CASTETGADTEAFF. DNA for the CDR3: TGTGCCAGCACCGAGACAGGGGCTGACACTGAAGCTTTCTTT.

The count of this clone is one. The chain has TRBV6-5 and TRBJ1-4; D not certain. CDR3 length equals 14 residues. Trimming stripped 4 bases from V and 7 bases from J, with 13 bases between. Germline CDR1 MNHEY, CDR2 SVGAGI. As DNA, the CDR3 is TGTGCCAGCAGTTCGCCGGGCGGAGGTGAAAAACTGTTTTTT. Translated, it gives CASSSPGGGEKLFF.

The DNA of the CDR3 is TGTGCCAGCAGTTACTCCGGGACAGAGGTAGCAGATACGCAGTATTTT. The encoded protein is CASSYSGTEVADTQYF. The chain combines TRBV6-5 with TRBJ2-3; 7 bases are a match to TRBD1. Germline V CDR1 and CDR2: MNHEY, SVGAGI. This CDR3 spans 16 amino acids. The V segment lost 0 bases and the J segment 4 bases; nucleotides outside the gene matches: 7.

The chain is built from TRBV9 and TRBJ2-2; D possibly corresponds to TRBD2 (6 bases). The CDR3 extends over 15 amino acids. With 0 bases removed from V and 2 bases from J, the gap between germline ends came to 8 bases. Germline V gene sequence: CDR1 SGDLS, CDR2 YYNGEE. The CDR3 protein is CASSVGGVNTGELFF. The CDR3 nucleotides read TGTGCCAGCAGCGTAGGGGGGGTCAACACCGGGGAGCTGTTTTTT.

This chain links TRBV28 with TRBJ1-1, with no clear D. Trimming removed 7 bases from V and 3 bases from J, with 15 bases in between. Germline V gene sequence: CDR1 MDHEN, CDR2 SYDVKM. The CDR3 totals 14 residues. The CDR3 DNA follows: TGTGCCAGCACTCCCGGGAAGGTCTACACTGAAGCTTTCTTT. This sequence encodes CASTPGKVYTEAFF.